These T cell receptor beta chains were read from a single sample in a study of OX40 agonist ivuxolimab in advanced cancers. This table comes from immunoSEQ multiplex PCR, and its TCRdb copy is limited to in-frame clones, with some not included. The sample contains more than 75,000 clones, 70% to 90% of which appear only once. Source: CD4+ or CD8+ T cells sorted from blood, taken in a trial of the OX40 agonist ivuxolimab. The receptors come from an adult with an advanced solid tumor such as melanoma, head and neck, liver or kidney cancer. Each CDR3 is given with its conserved first and last residue. The D gene is left open where the match is weak. Where a row states a size, it is once, few, many or the class of an expanded clone; other rows omit it.

clone size | D gene | J gene | V gene | CDR3 protein | CDR3 DNA
NA | NA | TRBJ2-7 | TRBV2 | CASSEEHPAGTFSYEQYF | TGTGCCAGCAGTGAAGAGCACCCCGCCGGGACTTTCTCCTACGAGCAGTACTTC
few | TRBD1 | TRBJ2-1 | TRBV6-5 | CASSYSGQGAYNEQFF | TGTGCCAGCAGTTACTCGGGACAGGGCGCCTACAATGAGCAGTTCTTC
NA | NA | TRBJ2-7 | TRBV5-3 | CARSLEQYF | TGTGCCAGAAGCCTCGAGCAGTACTTC
NA | NA | TRBJ1-1 | TRBV9 | CASSVGGAGQTEAFF | TGTGCCAGCAGCGTAGGAGGAGCGGGGCAGACTGAAGCTTTCTTT
NA | NA | TRBJ2-3 | TRBV19 | CASSASRGADTQYF | TGTGCCAGTAGTGCTAGCCGTGGGGCAGATACGCAGTATTTT
NA | TRBD1 | TRBJ1-2 | TRBV28 | CASSPATLTGGGYTF | TGTGCCAGCAGTCCCGCAACCCTCACAGGGGGAGGCTACACCTTC
NA | NA | TRBJ2-7 | TRBV7-9 | CASSLAATESYEQYF | TGTGCCAGCAGCTTAGCCGCGACGGAGAGTTACGAGCAGTACTTC
NA | NA | TRBJ2-5 | TRBV6-1 | CASRQTGRGETQYF | TGTGCCAGCAGGCAGACAGGGAGGGGGGAGACCCAGTACTTC
NA | NA | TRBJ2-7 | TRBV10-3 | CAIGDQAFYEQYF | TGTGCCATCGGAGATCAGGCCTTCTACGAGCAGTACTTC
NA | TRBD2 | TRBJ2-5 | TRBV7-2 | CASSPRGGLETQYF | TGTGCCAGCAGCCCCCGGGGGGGCCTTGAGACCCAGTACTTC
NA | NA | TRBJ1-1 | TRBV7-6 | CASSLDRINTEAFF | TGTGCCAGCAGCTTAGACAGGATCAACACTGAAGCTTTCTTT
NA | NA | TRBJ1-1 | TRBV19 | CASSMSGGTEAFF | TGTGCCAGTAGTATGTCGGGGGGCACTGAAGCTTTCTTT
NA | NA | TRBJ1-5 | TRBV7-2 | CASSFQGTLGNQPQHF | TGTGCCAGCAGCTTTCAAGGGACCCTGGGCAATCAGCCCCAGCATTTT
NA | NA | TRBJ1-2 | TRBV4-1 | CASSQRDGGGYTF | TGCGCCAGCAGCCAACGGGATGGAGGTGGCTACACCTTC
NA | NA | TRBJ1-5 | TRBV20-1 | CSAGQGGPQHF | TGCAGTGCGGGGCAGGGTGGACCCCAGCATTTT
NA | NA | TRBJ2-1 | TRBV7-2 | CASSLRRSYNEQFF | TGTGCCAGCAGCCTCCGGCGCTCCTACAATGAGCAGTTCTTC
NA | NA | TRBJ2-1 | TRBV7-6 | CASSLAYNEQFF | TGTGCCAGCAGCTTAGCCTACAATGAGCAGTTCTTC
NA | TRBD2 | TRBJ2-1 | TRBV10-2 | CASRPGLAWNEQFF | TGCGCCAGCAGGCCGGGACTAGCCTGGAATGAGCAGTTCTTC
NA | NA | TRBJ1-4 | TRBV6-1 | CASRGGRSSNEKLFF | TGTGCCAGCAGGGGAGGGAGGTCCTCTAATGAAAAACTGTTTTTT
NA | TRBD2 | TRBJ2-5 | TRBV18 | CASSPRLAGVQETQYF | TGTGCCAGCTCACCAAGACTAGCGGGAGTCCAAGAGACCCAGTACTTC
NA | NA | TRBJ2-7 | TRBV7-9 | CASSLAGLANYEQYF | TGTGCCAGCAGCTTAGCGGGTCTAGCTAACTACGAGCAGTACTTC
NA | NA | TRBJ2-7 | TRBV9 | CASSKDGSFTYEQYF | TGTGCCAGCAGCAAAGACGGTAGCTTCACCTACGAGCAGTACTTC
NA | NA | TRBJ1-4 | TRBV6-5 | CASSYRGAHEKLFF | TGTGCCAGCAGTTACCGGGGGGCGCATGAAAAACTGTTTTTT
NA | NA | TRBJ2-1 | TRBV2 | CASGAPGTPWFF | TGTGCCAGCGGGGCCCCCGGGACCCCGTGGTTCTTC
NA | NA | TRBJ2-3 | TRBV11-2 | CASRAYLSPTDTQYF | TGTGCCAGCAGGGCTTATTTAAGCCCCACAGATACGCAGTATTTT
once | NA | TRBJ1-5 | TRBV30 | CAWSVREGQPQHF | TGTGCCTGGAGTGTCCGGGAGGGCCAGCCCCAGCATTTT
NA | NA | TRBJ2-1 | TRBV5-4 | CASSKGQGLGYNEQFF | TGTGCCAGCAGCAAGGGACAGGGACTAGGCTACAATGAGCAGTTCTTC
NA | TRBD1 | TRBJ1-3 | TRBV29-1 | CSVDTGVENTIYF | TGCAGCGTGGACACAGGGGTAGAAAACACCATATATTTT
once | NA | TRBJ1-1 | TRBV2 | CASRIREMNTEAFF | TGTGCCAGCAGGATCAGGGAAATGAACACTGAAGCTTTCTTT